This record covers a single T cell receptor beta chain. Profiling relied on immunoSEQ multiplex PCR, and the TCRdb table lists in-frame clones only, not all of them. The table shows approximately 170,000 clones, with about 92% occurring only once. This entry comes from a study of T cell responses to AZD1222 COVID-19 vaccine. The V gene lost 6 bases and the J gene lost 5 bases, with 14 bases spanning the gap. The CDR3 runs to 13 residues. Germline lookup yields CDR1 SGHRS and CDR2 YFSETQ. V usage is TRBV5-1 and J usage is TRBJ1-1; D unclear. The sequence derives from an adult who received the AZD1222 COVID-19 vaccine. Here the sequenced sample was peripheral blood, taken 28 days after the second AZD1222 dose. The CDR3 loop is CASKTIPGTEAFF. CDR3 nucleotide sequence: TGCGCCAGCAAGACGATCCCGGGGACTGAAGCTTTCTTT.